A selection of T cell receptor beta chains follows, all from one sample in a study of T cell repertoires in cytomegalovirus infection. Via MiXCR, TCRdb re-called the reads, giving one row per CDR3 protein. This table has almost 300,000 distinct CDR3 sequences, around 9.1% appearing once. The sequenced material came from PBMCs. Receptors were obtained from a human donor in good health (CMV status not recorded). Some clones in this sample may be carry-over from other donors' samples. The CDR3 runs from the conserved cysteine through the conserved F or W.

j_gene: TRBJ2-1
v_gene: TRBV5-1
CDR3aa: CASTSPGGKYNEQFF

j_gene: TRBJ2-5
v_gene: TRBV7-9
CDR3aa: CASSIPGHLEETQYF

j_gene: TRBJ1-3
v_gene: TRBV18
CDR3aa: CASSPLQETSGNTIYF

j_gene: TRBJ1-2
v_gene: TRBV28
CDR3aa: CASSLSRVFGYTF

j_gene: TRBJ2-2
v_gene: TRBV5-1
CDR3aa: CASSYGGVDTGELFF

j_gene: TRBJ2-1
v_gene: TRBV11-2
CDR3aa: CASSLEASTGEQFF

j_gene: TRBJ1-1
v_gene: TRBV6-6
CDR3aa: CASIPGVNTEAFF

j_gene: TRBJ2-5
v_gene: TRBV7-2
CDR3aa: CASSPRLWGETQYF

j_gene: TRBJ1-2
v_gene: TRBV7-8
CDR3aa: CASSLALRGNYGYTF

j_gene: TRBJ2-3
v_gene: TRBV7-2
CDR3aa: CASSLPGLGTDTQYF

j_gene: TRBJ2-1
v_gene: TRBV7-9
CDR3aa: CASSPPATNEQFF

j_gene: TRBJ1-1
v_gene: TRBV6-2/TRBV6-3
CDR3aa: CASRSAGTGVSEAFF

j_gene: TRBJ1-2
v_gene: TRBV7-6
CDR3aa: CASSFGINYGYTF

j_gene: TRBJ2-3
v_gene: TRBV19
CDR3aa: CASRQLASTDTQYF

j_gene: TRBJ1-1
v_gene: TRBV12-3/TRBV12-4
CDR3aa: CASSQPDRRETEAFF

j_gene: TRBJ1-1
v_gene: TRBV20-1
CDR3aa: CSARPAGGVTEAFF